The clone carrying this T cell receptor beta chain has just one count. The data stem from a study of blood T cell repertoires in COVID-19. Study summary: COVID-19 samples from acute and convalescent phases originated in the United States, Italy and Spain. Sources were T cells, B-cell-depleted T cells, or PBMCs; the material itself was cDNA or gDNA.

Per the original methods: Reference gene primer amplification gave nucleated cell count estimates. Assay: immunoSEQ multiplex PCR; the TCRdb copy retains only in-frame clones and omits some. For V, J and clone size, that table is used; D and trimming come from the DNA. Of 100,000 to 120,000 clones detected, roughly 80% appear once; the ten largest clones hold roughly a fifth. Germline-derived CDR1 and CDR2 are SQVTM and ANQGSEA. V gave up 3 bases and J gave up 4 bases, with 9 bases separating them. The CDR3 runs 12 residues. This TCR derives from a woman aged 70-85 years with acute or convalescent COVID-19. Material for sequencing was peripheral blood. V is TRBV29-1 and J is TRBJ1-2, with a possible D match to TRBD1 (5 bases). For the CDR3, the DNA is TGCAGCGTTGACGGGCAGGGCTATGGCTACACCTTC. Translation: CSVDGQGYGYTF.